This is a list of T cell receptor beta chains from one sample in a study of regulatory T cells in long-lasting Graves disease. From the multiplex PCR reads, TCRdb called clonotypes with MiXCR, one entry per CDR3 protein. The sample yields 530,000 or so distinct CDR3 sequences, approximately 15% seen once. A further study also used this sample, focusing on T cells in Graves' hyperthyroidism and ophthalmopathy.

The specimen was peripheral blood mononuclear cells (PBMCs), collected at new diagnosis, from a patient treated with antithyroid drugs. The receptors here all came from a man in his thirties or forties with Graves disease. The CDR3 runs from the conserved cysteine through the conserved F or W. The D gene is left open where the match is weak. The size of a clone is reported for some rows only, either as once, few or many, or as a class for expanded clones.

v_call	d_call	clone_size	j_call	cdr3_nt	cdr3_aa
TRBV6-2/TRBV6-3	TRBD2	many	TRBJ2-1	TGTGCCAGCAGTTACCCGAGGACTAGCGCAGAGCAGTTCTTC	CASSYPRTSAEQFF
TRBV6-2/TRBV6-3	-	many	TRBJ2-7	TGTGCCAGCAGTTACGGGAGCGCCTCCTACGAGCAGTACTTC	CASSYGSASYEQYF
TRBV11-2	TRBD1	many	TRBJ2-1	TGTGCCAGCAGCTCTTGGACAGGGCCCTCCTACAATGAGCAGTTCTTC	CASSSWTGPSYNEQFF
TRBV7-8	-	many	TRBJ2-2	TGTGCCAGCAGCCTGTGGGACCCCAACACCGGGGAGCTGTTTTTT	CASSLWDPNTGELFF
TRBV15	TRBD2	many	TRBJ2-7	TGTGCCACCAGCTCCGGACTAGCGGGACCCGTTAGCTCCTACGAGCAGTACTTC	CATSSGLAGPVSSYEQYF
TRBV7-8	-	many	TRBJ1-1	TGTGCCAGCAGCTTTGGAGGGGTGAACACTGAAGCTTTCTTT	CASSFGGVNTEAFF
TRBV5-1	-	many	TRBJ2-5	TGCGCCAGCAGCTTGTACGGTGAAGAGACCCAGTACTTC	CASSLYGEETQYF
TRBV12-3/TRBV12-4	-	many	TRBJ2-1	TGTGCCAGCAGTTTCGGCTTGGGGTACAATGAGCAGTTCTTC	CASSFGLGYNEQFF
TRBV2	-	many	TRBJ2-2	TGTGCCAGCAGTGAGAGAAGTCCCCTGAACACCGGGGAGCTGTTTTTT	CASSERSPLNTGELFF
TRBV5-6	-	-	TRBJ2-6	TGTGCCAGCAGCCAGCCGGGAGCTGGGGCCAACGTCCTGACTTTC	CASSQPGAGANVLTF
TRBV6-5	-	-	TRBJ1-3	TGTGCCAGCAGTTCCCGGACAGTCTCTGGAAACACCATATATTTT	CASSSRTVSGNTIYF
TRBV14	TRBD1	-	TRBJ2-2	TGTGCCAGCAGCCAAGAGGGACAGATAAACACCGGGGAGCTGTTTTTT	CASSQEGQINTGELFF
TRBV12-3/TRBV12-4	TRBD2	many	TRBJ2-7	TGTGCCAGCAGACGGACTAGCGGGCCCTCCTACGAGCAGTACTTC	CASRRTSGPSYEQYF
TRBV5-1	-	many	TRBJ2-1	TGCGCCAGCACTATGGATGGGGGATTGTCTTTCAATGAGCAGTTCTTC	CASTMDGGLSFNEQFF
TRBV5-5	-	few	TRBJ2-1	TGTGCCAGCAGCTTGGGGAGTCACAATGAGCAGTTCTTC	CASSLGSHNEQFF
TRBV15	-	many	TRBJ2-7	TGTGCCACCAGCAGAGTGGGGGGATCGGGCGAGCAGTACTTC	CATSRVGGSGEQYF
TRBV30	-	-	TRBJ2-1	TGTGCCTGGAGTGTACACTTAACCTACAATGAGCAGTTCTTC	CAWSVHLTYNEQFF
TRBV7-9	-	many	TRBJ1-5	TGTGCCAGCAGCCGGCGGGGAAATCAGCCCCAGCATTTT	CASSRRGNQPQHF
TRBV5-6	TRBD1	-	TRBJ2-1	TGTGCCAGCAGCTTGTCGGACAGGGTGTATGAGCAGTTCTTC	CASSLSDRVYEQFF
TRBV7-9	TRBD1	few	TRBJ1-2	TGTGCCAGCAGCCGGACAGGGGGCGCCTATGGCTACACCTTC	CASSRTGGAYGYTF
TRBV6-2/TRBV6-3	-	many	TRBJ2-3	TGTGCCAGCAGTTCCGAGAGATCTCCCGTGGGGACAGATACGCAGTATTTT	CASSSERSPVGTDTQYF
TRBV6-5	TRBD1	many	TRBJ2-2	TGTGCCAGCAGTTCACAGGGGACCTACACCGGGGAGCTGTTTTTT	CASSSQGTYTGELFF
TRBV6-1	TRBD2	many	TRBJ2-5	TGTGCCAGCACCCCACTAGCGGGAGGTGTCCAAGAGACCCAGTACTTC	CASTPLAGGVQETQYF
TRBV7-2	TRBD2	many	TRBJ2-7	TGTGCCAGCAGCTCCCCCCGGCGGGGGACCTCCTACGAGCAGTACTTC	CASSSPRRGTSYEQYF
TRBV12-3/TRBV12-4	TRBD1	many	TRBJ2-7	TGTGCCAGCAGTTTACCCGGGACAGGGACGGGTGAGCAGTACTTC	CASSLPGTGTGEQYF
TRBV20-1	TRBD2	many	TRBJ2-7	TGCAGTGCTAGAGCACTAGCGGGAGGCACCTACGAGCAGTACTTC	CSARALAGGTYEQYF
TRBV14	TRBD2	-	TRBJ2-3	TGTGCCAGCAGCCAAGCCAGGACTAGCGCCCTGGGAGATACGCAGTATTTT	CASSQARTSALGDTQYF
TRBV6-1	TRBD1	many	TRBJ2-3	TGTGCCAGCAGCGATACAGGGGGCACAGATACGCAGTATTTT	CASSDTGGTDTQYF
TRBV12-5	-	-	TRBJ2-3	TGTGCTAGAATAGCCAGGGAGGCGGATACGCAGTATTTT	CARIAREADTQYF
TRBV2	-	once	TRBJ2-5	TGTGCCAGCAGGGACAGCATCCAAGAGACCCAGTACTTC	CASRDSIQETQYF
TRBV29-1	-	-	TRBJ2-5	TGCACTACCATAGGGGGGCGCGGGGAGACCCAGTACTTC	CTTIGGRGETQYF
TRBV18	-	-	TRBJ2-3	TGTGCCAGCTCACCACCGTTCAGGGATACGCAGTATTTT	CASSPPFRDTQYF
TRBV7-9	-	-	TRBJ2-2	TGTGCCGCGCACGGGAGTGTGCCCGGGGAGCTGTTTTTT	CAAHGSVPGELFF
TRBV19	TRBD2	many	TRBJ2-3	TGTGCCAGCCTTGGACTAGCGGGTAGAGATACGCAGTATTTT	CASLGLAGRDTQYF
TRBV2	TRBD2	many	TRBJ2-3	TGTGCCAGCAGGGACGAGGGAGCGGGAGGCACAGATACGCAGTATTTT	CASRDEGAGGTDTQYF
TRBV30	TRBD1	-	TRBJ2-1	TGTGCCTGGTGGACAGGGAGCTACAATGAGCAGTTCTTC	CAWWTGSYNEQFF
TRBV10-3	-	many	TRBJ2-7	TGTGCCATCAGTGATGGGCAAGGGCGCTGGGAGCAGTACTTC	CAISDGQGRWEQYF
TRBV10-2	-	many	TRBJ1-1	TGCGCCAGCAGTGACCAGGCAGATGCCCTCATGAACACTGAAGCTTTCTTT	CASSDQADALMNTEAFF
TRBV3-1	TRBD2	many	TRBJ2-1	TGTGCCAGCAGCCTTTTAGCGGGAGGTAGGGACAATGAGCAGTTCTTC	CASSLLAGGRDNEQFF
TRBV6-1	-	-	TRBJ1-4	TGTGCCAGCCGGGGGACTTTTGCAACTAATGAAAAACTGTTTTTT	CASRGTFATNEKLFF
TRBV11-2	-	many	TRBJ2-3	TGTGCCAGCACTCAGGGGGGCGAAGCAGATACGCAGTATTTT	CASTQGGEADTQYF
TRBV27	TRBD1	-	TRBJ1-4	TGTGCCAGCAGTTTCGACAGGGCAACTAATGAAAAACTGTTTTTT	CASSFDRATNEKLFF
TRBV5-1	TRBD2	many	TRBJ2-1	TGCGCCAGCAGCCCGGAAAAACTAGCGGGAGTTTCGAATGAGCAGTTCTTC	CASSPEKLAGVSNEQFF
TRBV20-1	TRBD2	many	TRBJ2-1	TGCAGTGCTACAAGCGGGAGGGGGGAGGATGAGCAGTTCTTC	CSATSGRGEDEQFF
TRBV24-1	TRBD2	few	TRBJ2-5	TGTGCCACCAGTGATGGGGGAGGGGTAGAGACCCAGTACTTC	CATSDGGGVETQYF
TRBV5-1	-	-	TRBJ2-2	TGCGCCAGCAGCTTGGCCGCCGAGTGGGGGGAGCTGTTTTTT	CASSLAAEWGELFF
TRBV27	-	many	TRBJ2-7	TGTGCCAGCAGTTTAGGGGGGGCCGGGCAGTACTTC	CASSLGGAGQYF